These 26 T cell receptor beta chains share one sample of origin, sequenced in a study of cytomegalovirus exposure and HLA in healthy donors. The PCR made use of 60 Vbeta and 13 Jbeta primers. Some clones are missing from TCRdb's copy, which holds only in-frame ones; the method was immunoSEQ multiplex PCR. This sample has some 150,000 clones, with 75% to 85% found just once. Material: PBMCs. The source is a woman in her fifties or sixties in good health and CMV-seronegative.

This rearrangement joins TRBV19 to TRBJ2-4; D is possibly TRBD1 (5 bases). CDR3 length equals 13 residues. V shed 10 bases and J shed 7 bases, with 17 bases lying between them. Per the germline V gene, CDR1 is LNHDA and CDR2 is SQIVND (reference sequence). CDR3 in DNA: TGTGCCACCGCAGGGTCCGCTGGGAACATTCAGTACTTC. Protein: CATAGSAGNIQYF. The whole variable domain, remainder taken from reference TRBV19 and TRBJ2-4, is DGGITQSPKYLFRKEGQNVTLSCEQNLNHDAMYWYRQDPGQGLRLIYYSQIVNDFQKGDIAEGYSVSREKKESFPLTVTSAQKNPTAFYLCATAGSAGNIQYFGAGTRLSVL.

This clone was counted once. The chain has TRBV18 and TRBJ2-5; TRBD1 agrees at 7 bases. The CDR3 length is 13 residues. Germline V lookup: CDR1 KGHSH, CDR2 LQKENI. The V gene end was trimmed by 5 bases and the J gene end by 4 bases; junction bases not matched to a gene: 4. CDR3 sequence: CASSRDSGETQYF. CDR3 sequence (DNA): TGTGCCAGCTCAAGGGACAGTGGAGAGACCCAGTACTTC.

The chain employs TRBV9 and TRBJ1-1; TRBD1 aligns across 7 bases. The CDR3 is made up of 16 amino acids. Germline CDR1 SGDLS, CDR2 YYNGEE. The trim removed 0 bases at V and 2 bases at J, leaving 7 bases unmatched. CDR3 amino acids: CASSVDPRTGNTEAFF. CDR3 in DNA: TGTGCCAGCAGCGTAGATCCGAGGACAGGCAACACTGAAGCTTTCTTT.

Turning to this clone: This specimen includes other DNA sequences encoding the same CDR3. For the CDR3, the DNA is TGTGCCAGCTCACCTGGCAGAGCTAGAGGTTCTAATGAAAAACTGTTTTTT. It translates to CASSPGRARGSNEKLFF. The chain links TRBV18 to TRBJ1-4, with no clear D. V lost 3 bases and J lost 3, with 17 bases in between. CDR1 is KGHSH, CDR2 LQKENI, per germline. The CDR3 is made up of 17 amino acids.

The rearrangement links TRBV30 to TRBJ2-5; 7 bases line up with TRBD2. The CDR3 contains 14 residues. Per germline, CDR1 GTSNPN and CDR2 SVGIG (reference sequence). Germline trimming cut 2 bases from V and 4 bases from J; bases unmatched to any gene: 7. CDR3 coding DNA: TGTGCCTGGAGTTTGGGCGGGAGTTCAGAGACCCAGTACTTC. Amino acids: CAWSLGGSSETQYF.

This rearrangement joins TRBV9 to TRBJ1-2; a weak D match, TRBD1 (5 bases). The germline V gene has CDR1 SGDLS and CDR2 YYNGEE. The germline V and J ends were trimmed by 6 bases and 3 bases, with 12 bases remaining between them. The CDR3 length is 13 residues. The CDR3 sequence is CASKGDLDYGYTF. The CDR3 DNA reads as TGTGCCAGCAAAGGGGATCTTGACTATGGCTACACCTTC. Filled out from reference TRBV9 and TRBJ1-2, the complete variable domain reads DSGVTQTPKHLITATGQRVTLRCSPRSGDLSVYWYQQSLDQGLQFLIQYYNGEERAKGNILERFSAQQFPDLHSELNLSSLELGDSALYFCASKGDLDYGYTFGSGTRLTVV.

J is TRBJ1-1 and V is TRBV19, with a tentative D call TRBD1 (6 bases). Germline CDR1 is LNHDA and CDR2 is SQIVND (reference sequence). Between the trimmed V and J ends, which lost 5 bases and 7 bases, there was a span of 17 bases. CDR3 length equals 14 residues. This CDR3 is CASSPGTHWGEAFF. As DNA, the CDR3 is TGTGCCAGTAGTCCCGGGACACATTGGGGTGAAGCTTTCTTT.

The chain has TRBV19 and TRBJ2-3; 7 bases match TRBD1. CDR1 is LNHDA, CDR2 SQIVND, per germline (reference sequence). CDR3 length: 12 amino acids. J was trimmed by 5 bases and V by 10 bases; bases with no gene match: 6. CDR3 DNA sequence: TGTGCCACCCGGGACAGTAAAGATACGCAGTATTTT. Its translation: CATRDSKDTQYF. Complete variable domain (other parts from reference TRBV19 and TRBJ2-3): DGGITQSPKYLFRKEGQNVTLSCEQNLNHDAMYWYRQDPGQGLRLIYYSQIVNDFQKGDIAEGYSVSREKKESFPLTVTSAQKNPTAFYLCATRDSKDTQYFGPGTRLTVL.

This chain links TRBV5-4 with TRBJ1-2, with 8 positions matching TRBD1. Germline CDR1 and CDR2: SGHNT and YYREEE (reference sequence). The CDR3 runs 13 residues. Germline trimming cut 5 bases from V and 4 bases from J; bases unmatched to any gene: 4. The CDR3 reads CASSRTGSYGYTF. The CDR3, as DNA: TGTGCCAGCAGTAGGACAGGGAGCTATGGCTACACCTTC.

The rearrangement joins TRBV5-6 to TRBJ1-3, with 7 nucleotides matching TRBD1. This CDR3 is built from 18 residues. Germline CDR1 reads SGHDT; CDR2 reads YYEEEE. The V segment lost 0 bases and the J segment 1 base; nucleotides outside the gene matches: 10. CDR3 loop: CASSLGGQRTLSGNTIYF. CDR3 nucleotides: TGTGCCAGCAGCTTGGGGGGACAGCGAACCCTATCTGGAAACACCATATATTTT.

This clone was picked up a small number of times. This rearrangement joins TRBV9 to TRBJ1-2; tentatively, D is TRBD1 (6 bases). The CDR3 contains 15 residues. Trimming removed 0 bases from V and 0 bases from J, with 9 bases in between. From germline, CDR1 is SGDLS and CDR2 YYNGEE. The CDR3 region has the DNA TGTGCCAGCAGCGTAGCAGGGGCCGCTAACTATGGCTACACCTTC. Translating gives CASSVAGAANYGYTF.

The V call is TRBV28, the J call TRBJ1-5, with 9 bases matching TRBD1. The germline V gene has CDR1 MDHEN and CDR2 SYDVKM. This CDR3 region has 16 residues. Trimming at V came to 2 bases and at J to 4 bases, leaving 6 bases not matched to a gene. CDR3 residues: CASSLATGTGNQPQHF. As DNA, the CDR3 is TGTGCCAGCAGTTTAGCTACCGGGACAGGGAATCAGCCCCAGCATTTT.

The V gene is TRBV5-1, the J gene TRBJ2-1; 16 bases fit TRBD2. CDR1 and CDR2 (germline): SGHRS, YFSETQ. Trimming at V came to 3 bases and at J to 4 bases, leaving 7 bases not matched to a gene. CDR3 length: 18 amino acids. The CDR3 nucleotides are TGCGCCAGCAGCTACGGGACTAGCGGGAGGGCCGAATACAATGAGCAGTTCTTC. Translated, it gives CASSYGTSGRAEYNEQFF.

The rearrangement uses TRBV5-8 and TRBJ1-1, with a weak D call TRBD1 (6 bases). V lost 4 bases and J lost 1, with 11 bases in between. This CDR3 has 14 amino acids. Germline V CDR1 and CDR2: SGHTS, YDEGEE. The CDR3 reads CASSRRGTNTEAFF. The CDR3 DNA is TGTGCCAGCAGCCGTAGGGGGACGAACACTGAAGCTTTCTTT.

The V gene is TRBV28, the J gene TRBJ2-3; 7 bases are shared with TRBD1. This CDR3 contains 16 residues. The germline gives CDR1 MDHEN, CDR2 SYDVKM. J was trimmed by 2 bases and V by 3 bases; bases with no gene match: 8. This chain's CDR3 is CASSLEGGQSTDTQYF. In DNA form, the CDR3 reads TGTGCCAGCAGTTTGGAAGGGGGACAGTCCACAGATACGCAGTATTTT.

V and J are TRBV6-6 and TRBJ2-3, with a tentative D call TRBD1 (5 bases). Germline-derived CDR1 and CDR2 are MNHNY and SVGAGI (reference sequence). Trimming took 5 bases from V and 1 from J, leaving 16 bases between them. The CDR3 totals 16 residues. CDR3 residues: CASSPPRVTGTDTQYF. The CDR3 nucleotides read TGTGCCAGCAGTCCTCCCAGGGTAACAGGCACAGATACGCAGTATTTT.

CDR3 sequence reads: CASSLRISEAFF. CDR3 bases: TGTGCCAGCAGTTTGAGAATAAGTGAAGCTTTCTTT. This chain links TRBV28 with TRBJ1-1; D is undetermined. From germline, CDR1 is MDHEN and CDR2 SYDVKM. V was cut by 3 bases and J by 7 bases, with 9 bases left in between. The CDR3 consists of 12 residues.

The V and J genes are TRBV9 and TRBJ2-3; TRBD2 agrees at 7 bases. Germline loops: CDR1 SGDLS, CDR2 YYNGEE. This CDR3 spans 13 amino acids. Trimming removed 1 base from V and 4 bases from J; junction bases left unmatched: 0. CDR3 protein: CASSVLAADTQYF. The CDR3 DNA reads as TGTGCCAGCAGCGTACTAGCGGCAGATACGCAGTATTTT.

The gene calls are TRBV18 and TRBJ1-1, with 9 bases lining up with TRBD1. The CDR3 is made up of 15 amino acids. With V trimmed by 6 bases and J by 1 base, 6 bases remained unmatched. Per the germline V gene, CDR1 is KGHSH and CDR2 is LQKENI. CDR3 in amino acids: CASSLGTGSNTEAFF. The DNA of the CDR3 is TGTGCCAGCTCGCTCGGGACAGGGTCGAACACTGAAGCTTTCTTT.

This clone has just a few counts. A junction boundary mismatches the germline segment, possibly from a read error. V and J are TRBV7-9 and TRBJ2-1; 7 bases match TRBD1. The germline gives CDR1 SEHNR, CDR2 FQNEAQ (reference sequence). CDR3 length equals 11 residues. The DNA of the CDR3 is TGTTCCAGCAGCCAGGGGGTCGAGCAGTTCTTC. Translated: CSSSQGVEQFF.

V usage is TRBV7-9 and J usage is TRBJ2-7; TRBD2 might be the D (6 bases). The CDR3 sequence is 13 residues long. V was shortened by 4 bases and J by 4 bases, with 11 bases between the two germline ends. Germline V lookup: CDR1 SEHNR, CDR2 FQNEAQ (reference sequence). The chain's CDR3 is CASSSGTLYEQYF. The CDR3 region has the DNA TGTGCCAGCAGCTCCGGGACTCTATACGAGCAGTACTTC. Complete variable domain (other parts from reference TRBV7-9 and TRBJ2-7): DTGVSQNPRHKITKRGQNVTFRCDPISEHNRLYWYRQTLGQGPEFLTYFQNEAQLEKSRLLSDRFSAERPKGSFSTLEIQRTEQGDSAMYLCASSSGTLYEQYFGPGTRLTVT.

This chain joins TRBV4-3 and TRBJ2-2, with D unresolved. Deletions cut 5 bases from V and 4 bases from J, with 11 bases between. CDR3 length: 14 amino acids. The V gene's germline CDR1 is LGHNA and CDR2 YSLEER. This CDR3 reads CASSSRLLTGELFF. CDR3 DNA: TGCGCCAGCAGCTCCCGACTCCTCACCGGGGAGCTGTTTTTT.

The chain combines TRBV19 with TRBJ1-2, with D perhaps TRBD1 (5 bases). Germline loops: CDR1 LNHDA, CDR2 SQIVND (reference sequence). The CDR3 covers 13 residues. Trimming cost V 5 bases and J 6 bases, with 13 bases left between them. In DNA form, the CDR3 reads TGTGCCAGTAGTCCATGGGGGAGGGATGGCTACACCTTC. Protein: CASSPWGRDGYTF.

This clone has more than one count but fewer than ten. The chain's CDR3 is CASRLTDSPSYEQYF. The CDR3 coding sequence is TGTGCCAGCAGACTAACGGACAGCCCTTCCTACGAGCAGTACTTC. The chain employs TRBV7-8 and TRBJ2-7, with D perhaps TRBD1 (6 bases). The germline gives CDR1 SGHVS, CDR2 FQNEAQ. There are 15 residues in the CDR3. The V end was cut by 6 bases, the J end by 1 base, with 16 bases between.

This chain joins TRBV15 and TRBJ1-1, with a tentative D call TRBD1 (5 bases). The CDR3 extends over 14 amino acids. V lost 1 base, J lost 0 bases, and 6 bases lay in between. Germline CDR1 LNHNV, CDR2 YYDKDF (reference sequence). This CDR3 is CATSRGGVNTEAFF. Here the CDR3 DNA reads TGTGCCACCAGCAGAGGGGGGGTGAACACTGAAGCTTTCTTT.

The gene calls are TRBV5-1 and TRBJ2-7, with 14 bases lining up with TRBD2. J gave up 5 bases and V 5 bases, and 21 bases lay outside the gene matches. Per germline, CDR1 SGHRS and CDR2 YFSETQ. The CDR3 totals 20 residues. CDR3 region: CASRRGIGTSGSSKNDEQYF. CDR3 nucleotide sequence: TGCGCCAGCAGACGGGGGATAGGGACTAGCGGGAGTTCAAAGAATGACGAGCAGTACTTC.